This T cell receptor beta chain is drawn from a study of response to subunit inactivated influenza vaccine. The V end lost 0 bases, the J end lost 2 bases, and 14 bases lay between the germline ends. From germline, CDR1 is SGHTA and CDR2 FQGNSA. This CDR3 has 16 amino acids. TCRdb recomputed calls from the RT-PCR reads with MiXCR, one row per CDR3 protein. The profile shows hundreds of thousands of distinct CDR3 sequences, roughly 18% of them singletons. This receptor was obtained from a man aged 45-65 years who received an inactivated influenza vaccine. This chain links TRBV7-2 with TRBJ2-7, with TRBD1 as a possible D gene (6 bases). Sequenced here: PBMCs from blood, sampled about 5 days after vaccination. CDR3 in DNA: TGTGCCAGCAGCTTAGCGCTTGGGACAACTACCTACGAGCAGTACTTC. Its protein product is CASSLALGTTTYEQYF.